The 20 T cell receptor beta chains in this list originate from one sample, sequenced in a study of lymphopenia after photon versus proton radiotherapy. The data were produced by immunoSEQ multiplex PCR, yet TCRdb's version contains in-frame clones alone and is incomplete. Of around 25,000 clones in the sample, more than 80% were seen once. This sample comprised peripheral blood, obtained from a patient treated with photon-based radiotherapy. The receptors derive from a man in his thirties or forties with gastric cancer.

V usage is TRBV7-3 and J usage is TRBJ2-5; weak D call: TRBD2 (7 bases). The CDR3 is made up of 15 amino acids. With 5 bases removed from V and 5 bases from J, the gap between germline ends came to 18 bases. Germline V gene sequence: CDR1 SGHTA, CDR2 FQGTGA. CDR3 loop: CASSRGRGRGETQYF. In DNA, the CDR3 is TGTGCCAGCAGCCGCGGGCGGGGGCGCGGGGAGACCCAGTACTTC.

The genes are TRBV28 and TRBJ1-1; D unclear. The V and J ends lost 4 bases and 10 bases respectively, with 10 bases between them. This CDR3 contains 11 residues. Per the germline V gene, CDR1 is MDHEN and CDR2 is SYDVKM. The CDR3 protein is CASSSTTLAFF. The DNA of the CDR3 is TGTGCCAGCAGTTCGACGACCCTAGCTTTCTTT.

The chain employs TRBV18 and TRBJ2-7; perhaps TRBD2 as D (6 bases). Trimming took 6 bases from V and 2 from J, leaving 14 bases between them. Germline CDR1 and CDR2: KGHSH and LQKENI. This CDR3 spans 14 amino acids. The DNA for the CDR3 is TGTGCCAGCTCTCACCGGGAGCCGCCCTACGAGCAGTACTTC. This encodes CASSHREPPYEQYF.

The count of this clone is one. The gene calls are TRBV6-1 and TRBJ1-1; D uncertain. From germline, CDR1 is MNHNS and CDR2 SASEGT. With 7 bases removed from V and 5 bases from J, the gap between germline ends came to 17 bases. This CDR3 is built from 14 residues. Here the CDR3 DNA reads TGTGCCAGCATCTCGAGAAAGCGAACAACTGAAGCTTTCTTT. This codes for CASISRKRTTEAFF.

Regarding this clone: A junction boundary mismatches the germline segment, possibly from a read error. The CDR3 loop is CASSPGQLVDEQCF. In nucleotides, the CDR3 is TGCGCCAGCAGCCCGGGACAATTGGTCGACGAGCAGTGCTTC. The chain has TRBV5-1 and TRBJ2-7, with D maybe TRBD1 (6 bases). Germline V gene lookup returns CDR1 SGHRS and CDR2 YFSETQ. The CDR3 is 14 amino acids.

The chain combines TRBV19 with TRBJ1-2; D gene unclear. This CDR3 has 12 residues. Looked up from germline, CDR1 is LNHDA and CDR2 is SQIVND (reference sequence). The V end was cut by 3 bases, the J end by 4 bases, with 6 bases between. The CDR3 spells CASSIQAYGYTF. Here the CDR3 DNA reads TGTGCCAGTAGTATCCAGGCCTATGGCTACACCTTC. Filled out from reference TRBV19 and TRBJ1-2, the complete variable domain reads DGGITQSPKYLFRKEGQNVTLSCEQNLNHDAMYWYRQDPGQGLRLIYYSQIVNDFQKGDIAEGYSVSREKKESFPLTVTSAQKNPTAFYLCASSIQAYGYTFGSGTRLTVV.

The V gene is TRBV28, the J gene TRBJ2-7, with a tentative D call TRBD1 (6 bases). V lost 6 bases, J lost 2 bases, and 17 bases lay in between. The CDR3 is 15 amino acids. CDR1 and CDR2 from the germline V gene are MDHEN and SYDVKM. CDR3 amino acids: CASSPIKTGAYEQYF. CDR3 sequence (DNA): TGTGCCAGCAGCCCTATTAAGACAGGAGCCTACGAGCAGTACTTC.

V gene TRBV2 combines with J gene TRBJ2-5; tentatively, D is TRBD1 or TRBD2 (7 bases each). The J call may not be correct, given that the DNA end is closer to TRBJ2-7. This CDR3 is built from 14 residues. CDR1 and CDR2 (germline): SNHLY, FYNNEI. CDR3 region: CASRLQGTTYEQYF. CDR3 DNA: TGTGCCAGCCGCCTACAGGGGACTACCTACGAGCAGTACTTC.

The sample holds one count of this clone. V gene TRBV7-9 combines with J gene TRBJ2-6; D possibly uses TRBD1 or TRBD2 (5 bases each). CDR3 length equals 18 residues. V was trimmed by 5 bases and J by 0 bases, leaving 17 bases between them. CDR1 SEHNR and CDR2 FQNEAQ come from the germline V gene (reference sequence). The CDR3 loop is CASSPRGAAYSGANVLTF. In DNA, the CDR3 is TGTGCCAGCAGCCCTCGAGGGGCTGCCTACTCTGGGGCCAACGTCCTGACTTTC.

The chain combines TRBV4-2 with TRBJ1-6; D may be TRBD1 (6 bases). The germline V gene encodes CDR1 LGHNA and CDR2 YNFKEQ. Trimming took 4 bases from V and 7 from J, leaving 14 bases between them. The CDR3 spans 15 residues. The CDR3 nucleotides are TGTGCCAGCAGCCTACAGGGATCTAACAATTCACCCCTCCACTTT. It encodes CASSLQGSNNSPLHF.

V is TRBV10-3 and J is TRBJ1-5; D is uncertain. Germline V gives CDR1 ENHRY, CDR2 SYGVKD. Trimming took 0 bases from V and 4 from J, leaving 7 bases between them. The CDR3 has 14 residues. The CDR3 spells CAISESGENQPQHF. The CDR3 DNA sequence: TGTGCCATCAGTGAGTCCGGGGAGAATCAGCCCCAGCATTTT.

This clone was seen only once. Sequence at one end of the junction differs from germline and may be a read error. The chain joins TRBV6-1 to TRBJ2-1, with 9 bases matching TRBD2. This CDR3 has 16 amino acids. CDR1 is MNHNS and CDR2 is SASEGT in the germline V gene. CDR3 amino acids: CASSKAGGIGDNEQFF. The CDR3 region has the DNA TGTGCCAGCAGTAAAGCGGGGGGAATCGGGGACAATGAGCAGTTCTTC.

This chain links TRBV7-9 with TRBJ2-5, with 12 bases lining up with TRBD2. With V trimmed by 2 bases and J by 3 bases, 1 base remained unmatched. From germline, CDR1 is SEHNR and CDR2 FQNEAQ (reference sequence). The CDR3 has 15 amino acids. This chain's CDR3 is CASSLTSGRKETQYF. CDR3 DNA sequence: TGTGCCAGCAGCTTAACTAGCGGGAGGAAAGAGACCCAGTACTTC. Looking up the rest from reference TRBV7-9 and TRBJ2-5 gives the full variable domain: DTGVSQNPRHKITKRGQNVTFRCDPISEHNRLYWYRQTLGQGPEFLTYFQNEAQLEKSRLLSDRFSAERPKGSFSTLEIQRTEQGDSAMYLCASSLTSGRKETQYFGPGTRLLVL.

V and J are TRBV18 and TRBJ1-1; D is possibly TRBD1 (6 bases). There are 15 residues in the CDR3. Germline V CDR1 and CDR2: KGHSH, LQKENI. Trimming stripped 1 base from V and 3 bases from J, with 12 bases between. CDR3 DNA sequence: TGTGCCAGCTCACCACGGGGGGCGGTTGACACTGAAGCTTTCTTT. As protein: CASSPRGAVDTEAFF.

The chain couples TRBV6-5 to TRBJ1-4; unclear D gene. This CDR3 region has 12 residues. The germline V gene has CDR1 MNHEY and CDR2 SVGAGI. V lost 5 bases and J 8 bases, leaving 9 bases between the germline ends. CDR3 loop: CASSAPGEKLFF. The DNA for the CDR3 is TGTGCCAGCAGTGCACCTGGAGAAAAACTGTTTTTT.

This clone has a handful of counts. V gene TRBV25-1 combines with J gene TRBJ2-1; perhaps TRBD1 as D (6 bases). Trimming stripped 5 bases from V and 2 bases from J, with 10 bases between. There are 14 residues in the CDR3. From germline, CDR1 is MGHDK and CDR2 SYGVNS. The CDR3 region has the DNA TGTGCCAGCAGTCGGCAGGGGACCTACAATGAGCAGTTCTTC. Its protein is CASSRQGTYNEQFF.

The J gene is TRBJ2-5, the V gene TRBV7-2; D is perhaps TRBD1 or TRBD2 (5 bases each). The CDR3 sequence is 17 residues long. Germline lookup yields CDR1 SGHTA and CDR2 FQGNSA. The V gene lost 4 bases and the J gene lost 5 bases, with 23 bases spanning the gap. CDR3 loop: CASSSNGPFLGVETQYF. In nucleotides, the CDR3 is TGTGCCAGCAGCTCCAACGGACCGTTTTTGGGGGTGGAGACCCAGTACTTC. Complete variable domain (other parts from reference TRBV7-2 and TRBJ2-5): GAGVSQSPSNKVTEKGKDVELRCDPISGHTALYWYRQSLGQGLEFLIYFQGNSAPDKSGLPSDRFSAERTGGSVSTLTIQRTQQEDSAVYLCASSSNGPFLGVETQYFGPGTRLLVL.

The V call is TRBV5-4, the J call TRBJ1-3; D remains unclear. Trimming cost V 3 bases and J 0 bases, with 10 bases left between them. In germline, CDR1 is SGHNT, CDR2 YYREEE (reference sequence). The CDR3 covers 15 residues. In DNA, the CDR3 is TGTGCCAGCAGCTATATCCGGAGCTCTGGAAACACCATATATTTT. Its protein product is CASSYIRSSGNTIYF.

The V gene is TRBV28, the J gene TRBJ2-2, with D perhaps matching TRBD1 or TRBD2 (5 bases each). Germline CDR1 MDHEN, CDR2 SYDVKM. The V end was cut by 10 bases, the J end by 1 base, with 19 bases between. The CDR3 totals 16 residues. The CDR3 loop reads CAIRRHQGRNTGELFF. The DNA for the CDR3 is TGTGCCATCAGGAGGCATCAGGGTAGGAACACCGGGGAGCTGTTTTTT.

The genes are TRBV7-2 and TRBJ2-5; weak D call: TRBD1 (5 bases). The CDR3 is 16 amino acids. V was trimmed by 1 base and J by 2 bases, leaving 14 bases between them. Germline V gene sequence: CDR1 SGHTA, CDR2 FQGNSA. The CDR3 bases are TGTGCCAGCAGCTTAGGGCCCCCAGGGTCTCAAGAGACCCAGTACTTC. Amino acid sequence: CASSLGPPGSQETQYF.